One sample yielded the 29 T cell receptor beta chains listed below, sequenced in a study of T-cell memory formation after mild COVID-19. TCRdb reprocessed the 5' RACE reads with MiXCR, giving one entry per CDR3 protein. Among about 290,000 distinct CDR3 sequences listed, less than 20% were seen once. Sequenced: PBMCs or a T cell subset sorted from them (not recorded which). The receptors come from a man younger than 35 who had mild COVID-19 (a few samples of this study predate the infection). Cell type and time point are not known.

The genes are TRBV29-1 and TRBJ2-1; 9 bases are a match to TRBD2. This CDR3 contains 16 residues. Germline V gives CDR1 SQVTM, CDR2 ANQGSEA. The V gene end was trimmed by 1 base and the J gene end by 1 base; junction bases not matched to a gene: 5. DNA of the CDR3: TGCAGCGTTGAAGTTGCTAGCGGGGTATCCTACAATGAGCAGTTCTTC. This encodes CSVEVASGVSYNEQFF.

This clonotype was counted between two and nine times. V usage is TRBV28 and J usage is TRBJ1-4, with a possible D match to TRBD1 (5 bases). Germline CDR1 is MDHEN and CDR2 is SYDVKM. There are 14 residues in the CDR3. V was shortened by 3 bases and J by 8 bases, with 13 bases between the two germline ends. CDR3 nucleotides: TGTGCCAGCAGTTTCAACCAGGGTGGCGAAAAACTGTTTTTT. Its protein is CASSFNQGGEKLFF.

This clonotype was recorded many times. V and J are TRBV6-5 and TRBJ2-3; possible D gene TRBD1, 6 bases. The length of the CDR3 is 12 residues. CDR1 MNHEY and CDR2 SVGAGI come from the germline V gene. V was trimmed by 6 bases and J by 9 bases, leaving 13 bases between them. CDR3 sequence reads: CASRTTGHTQYF. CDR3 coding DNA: TGTGCCAGCAGAACTACAGGGCACACGCAGTATTTT.

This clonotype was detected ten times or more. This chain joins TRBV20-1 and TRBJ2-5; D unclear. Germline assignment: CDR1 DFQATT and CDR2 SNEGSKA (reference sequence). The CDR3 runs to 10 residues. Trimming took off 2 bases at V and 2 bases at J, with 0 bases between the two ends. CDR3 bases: TGCAGTGCTAGACAAGAGACCCAGTACTTC. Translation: CSARQETQYF.

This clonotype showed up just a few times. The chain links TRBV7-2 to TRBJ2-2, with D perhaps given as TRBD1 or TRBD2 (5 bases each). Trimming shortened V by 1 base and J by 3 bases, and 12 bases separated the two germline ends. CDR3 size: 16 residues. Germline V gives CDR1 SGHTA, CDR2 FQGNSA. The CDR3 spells CASSLGGTAHTGELFF. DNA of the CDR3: TGTGCCAGCAGCTTAGGAGGGACGGCTCACACCGGGGAGCTGTTTTTT.

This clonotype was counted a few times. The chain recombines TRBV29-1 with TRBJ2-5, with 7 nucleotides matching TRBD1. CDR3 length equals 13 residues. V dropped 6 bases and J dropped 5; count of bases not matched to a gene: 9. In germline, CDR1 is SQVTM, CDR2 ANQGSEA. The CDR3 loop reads CSVKQGLRETQYF. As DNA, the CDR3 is TGCAGCGTGAAACAGGGGTTGCGGGAGACCCAGTACTTC.

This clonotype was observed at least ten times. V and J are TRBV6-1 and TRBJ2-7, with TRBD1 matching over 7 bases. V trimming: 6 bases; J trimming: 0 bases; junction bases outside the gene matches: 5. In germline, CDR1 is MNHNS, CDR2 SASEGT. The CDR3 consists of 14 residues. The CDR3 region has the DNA TGTGCCAGCAGGACAGGGTTCCACTCCTACGAGCAGTACGTC. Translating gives CASRTGFHSYEQYV.

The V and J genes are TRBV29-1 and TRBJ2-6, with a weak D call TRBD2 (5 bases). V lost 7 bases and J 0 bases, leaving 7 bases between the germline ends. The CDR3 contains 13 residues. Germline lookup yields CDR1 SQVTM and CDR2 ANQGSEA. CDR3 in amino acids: CSAAASGANVLTF. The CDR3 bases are TGCAGCGCAGCGGCCTCTGGGGCCAACGTCCTGACTTTC.

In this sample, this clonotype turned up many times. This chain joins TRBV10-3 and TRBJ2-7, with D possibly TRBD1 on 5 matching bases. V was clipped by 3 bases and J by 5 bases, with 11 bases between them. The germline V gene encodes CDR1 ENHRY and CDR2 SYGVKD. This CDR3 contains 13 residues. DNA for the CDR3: TGTGCCATCAGTGATAGGGGTCAGGACGAGCAGTACGTC. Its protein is CAISDRGQDEQYV.

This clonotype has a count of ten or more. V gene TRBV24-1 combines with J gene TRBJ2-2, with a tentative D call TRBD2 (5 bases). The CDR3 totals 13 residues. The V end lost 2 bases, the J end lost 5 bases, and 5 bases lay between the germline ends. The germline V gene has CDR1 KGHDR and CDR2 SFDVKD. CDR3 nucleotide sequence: TGTGCCACCAGTGATTGGGAGACCGGGGAGCTGTTTTTT. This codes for CATSDWETGELFF.

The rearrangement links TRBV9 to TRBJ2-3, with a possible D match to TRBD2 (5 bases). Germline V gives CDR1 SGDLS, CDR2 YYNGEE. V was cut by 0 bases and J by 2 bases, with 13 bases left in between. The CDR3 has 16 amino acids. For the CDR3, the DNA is TGTGCCAGCAGCGTAGGCCTAGCCCTCCCCACAGATACGCAGTATTTT. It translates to CASSVGLALPTDTQYF.

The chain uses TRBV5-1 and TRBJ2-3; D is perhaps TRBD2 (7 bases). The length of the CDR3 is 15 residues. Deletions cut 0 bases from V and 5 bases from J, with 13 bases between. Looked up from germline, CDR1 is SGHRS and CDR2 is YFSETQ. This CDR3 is CASSLAGGRGDTQYF. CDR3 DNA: TGCGCCAGCAGCTTGGCCGGGGGGCGGGGAGATACGCAGTATTTT.

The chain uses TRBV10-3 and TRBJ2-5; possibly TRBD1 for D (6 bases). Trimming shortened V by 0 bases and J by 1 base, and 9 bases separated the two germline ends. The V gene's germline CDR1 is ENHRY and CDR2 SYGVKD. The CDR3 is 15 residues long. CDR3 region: CAISESRTAQETQYF. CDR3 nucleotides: TGTGCCATCAGTGAGTCTAGGACAGCCCAAGAGACCCAGTACTTC.

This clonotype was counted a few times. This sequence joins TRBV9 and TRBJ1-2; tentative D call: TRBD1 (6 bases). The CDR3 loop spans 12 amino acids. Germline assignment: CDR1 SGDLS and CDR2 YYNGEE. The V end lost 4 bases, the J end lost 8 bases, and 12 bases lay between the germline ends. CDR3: CASSHRDGGYTF. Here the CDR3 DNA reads TGTGCCAGCAGCCACAGGGACGGGGGCTACACCTTC.

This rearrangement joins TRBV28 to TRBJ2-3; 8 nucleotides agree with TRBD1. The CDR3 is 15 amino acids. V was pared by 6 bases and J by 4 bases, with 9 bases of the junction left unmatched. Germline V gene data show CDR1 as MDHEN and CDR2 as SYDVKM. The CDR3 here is CASRDGTGSPDTQYF. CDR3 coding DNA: TGTGCCAGCAGAGACGGGACAGGAAGTCCAGATACGCAGTATTTT.

DNA of the CDR3: TGCGCCAGCAGCTTGGGAAGCGTGCCCGGGGAGCTGTTTTTT. It translates to CASSLGSVPGELFF. This chain uses TRBV5-1 with TRBJ2-2; no firm D call. Germline CDR1 and CDR2: SGHRS and YFSETQ. V was clipped by 0 bases and J by 6 bases, with 9 bases between them. The CDR3 covers 14 residues.

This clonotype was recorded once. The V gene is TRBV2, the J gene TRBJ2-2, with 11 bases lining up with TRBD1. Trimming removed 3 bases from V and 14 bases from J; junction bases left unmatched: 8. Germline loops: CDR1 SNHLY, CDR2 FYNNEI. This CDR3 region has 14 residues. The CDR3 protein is CASSEGTGGVLLFF. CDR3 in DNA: TGTGCCAGCAGTGAGGGGACAGGGGGTGTGTTACTGTTTTTT.

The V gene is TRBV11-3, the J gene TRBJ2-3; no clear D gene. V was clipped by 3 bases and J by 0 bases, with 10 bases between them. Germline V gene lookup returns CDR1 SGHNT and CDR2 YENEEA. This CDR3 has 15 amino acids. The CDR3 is CASSLGHQSTDTQYF. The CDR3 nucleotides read TGTGCCAGCAGCTTGGGCCACCAAAGCACAGATACGCAGTATTTT.

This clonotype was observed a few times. The CDR3 coding sequence is TGTGCCAGCAGTGAATGGGGCGTGGGCACAGATACGCAGTATTTT. It codes for CASSEWGVGTDTQYF. The V and J genes are TRBV25-1 and TRBJ2-3, with D tentatively TRBD1 (5 bases). The V gene's germline CDR1 is MGHDK and CDR2 SYGVNS. The V and J ends lost 1 base and 1 base respectively, with 9 bases between them. The CDR3 has 15 amino acids.

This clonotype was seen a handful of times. The CDR3 coding sequence is TGTGCCAGCAGCTCCTTCGCAGATACGCAGTATTTT. Translated, it gives CASSSFADTQYF. This chain links TRBV7-2 with TRBJ2-3; no definite D call. Trimming cost V 4 bases and J 4 bases, with 6 bases left between them. The CDR3 is 12 amino acids. Per germline, CDR1 SGHTA and CDR2 FQGNSA.

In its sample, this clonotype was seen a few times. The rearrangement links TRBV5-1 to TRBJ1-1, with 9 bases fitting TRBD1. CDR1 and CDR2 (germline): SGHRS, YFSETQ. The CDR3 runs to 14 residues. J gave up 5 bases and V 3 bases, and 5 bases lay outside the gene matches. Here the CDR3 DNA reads TGCGCCAGCAGCTCGGACGGACAGGGGACTGAAGCTTTCTTT. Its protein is CASSSDGQGTEAFF.

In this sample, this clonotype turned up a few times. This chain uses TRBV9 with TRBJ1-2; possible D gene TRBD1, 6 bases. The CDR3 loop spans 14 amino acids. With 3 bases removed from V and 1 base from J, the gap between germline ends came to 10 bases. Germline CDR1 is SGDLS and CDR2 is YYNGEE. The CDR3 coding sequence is TGTGCCAGCAGCGCCGGACAGAGTAACTATGGCTACACCTTC. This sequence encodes CASSAGQSNYGYTF. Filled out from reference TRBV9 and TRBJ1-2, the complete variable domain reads DSGVTQTPKHLITATGQRVTLRCSPRSGDLSVYWYQQSLDQGLQFLIQYYNGEERAKGNILERFSAQQFPDLHSELNLSSLELGDSALYFCASSAGQSNYGYTFGSGTRLTVV.

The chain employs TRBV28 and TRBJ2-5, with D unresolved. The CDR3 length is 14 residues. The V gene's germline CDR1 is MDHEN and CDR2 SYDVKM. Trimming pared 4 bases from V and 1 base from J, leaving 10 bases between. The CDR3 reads CASSSGRLQETQYF. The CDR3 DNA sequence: TGTGCCAGCAGTTCCGGGCGGCTCCAAGAGACCCAGTACTTC.

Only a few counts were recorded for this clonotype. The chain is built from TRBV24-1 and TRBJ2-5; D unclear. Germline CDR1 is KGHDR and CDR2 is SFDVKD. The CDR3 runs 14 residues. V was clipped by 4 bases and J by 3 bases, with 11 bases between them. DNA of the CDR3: TGTGCCACCAGTGACCCCCTCAAGAAAGAGACCCAGTACTTC. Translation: CATSDPLKKETQYF.

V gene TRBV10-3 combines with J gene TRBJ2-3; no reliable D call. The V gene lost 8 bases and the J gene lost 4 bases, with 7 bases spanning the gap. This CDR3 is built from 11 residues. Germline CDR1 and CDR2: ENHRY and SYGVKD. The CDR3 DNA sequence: TGTGCCATCGCAACCGCAGATACGCAGTATTTT. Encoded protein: CAIATADTQYF.

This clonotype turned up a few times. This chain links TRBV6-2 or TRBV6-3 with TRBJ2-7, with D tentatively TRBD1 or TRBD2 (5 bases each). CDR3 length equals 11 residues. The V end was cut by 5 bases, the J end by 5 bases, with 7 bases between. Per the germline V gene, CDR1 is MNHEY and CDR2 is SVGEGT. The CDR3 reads CASSQGHEQYF. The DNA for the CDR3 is TGTGCCAGCAGTCAGGGACACGAGCAGTACTTC.

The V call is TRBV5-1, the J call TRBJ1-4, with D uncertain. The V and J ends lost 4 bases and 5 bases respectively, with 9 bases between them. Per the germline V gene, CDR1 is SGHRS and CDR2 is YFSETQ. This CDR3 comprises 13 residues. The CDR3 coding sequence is TGCGCCAGCAGCCCGGGAGACAATGAAAAACTGTTTTTT. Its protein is CASSPGDNEKLFF. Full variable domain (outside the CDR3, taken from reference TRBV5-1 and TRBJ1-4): KAGVTQTPRYLIKTRGQQVTLSCSPISGHRSVSWYQQTPGQGLQFLFEYFSETQRNKGNFPGRFSGRQFSNSRSEMNVSTLELGDSALYLCASSPGDNEKLFFGSGTQLSVL.

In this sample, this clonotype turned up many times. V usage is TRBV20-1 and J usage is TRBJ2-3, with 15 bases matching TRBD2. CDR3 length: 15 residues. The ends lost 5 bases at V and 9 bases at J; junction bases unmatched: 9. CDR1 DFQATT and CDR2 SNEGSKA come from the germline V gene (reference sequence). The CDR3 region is CSAAQGLAGGGTQYF. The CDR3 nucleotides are TGCAGTGCTGCCCAGGGACTAGCGGGGGGAGGGACGCAGTATTTT.

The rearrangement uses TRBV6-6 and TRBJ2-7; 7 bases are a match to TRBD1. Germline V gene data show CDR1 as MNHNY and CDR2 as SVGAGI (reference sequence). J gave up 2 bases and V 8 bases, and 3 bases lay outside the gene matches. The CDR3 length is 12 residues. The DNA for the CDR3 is TGTGCCAGCGGACAGGCGACCTACGAGCAGTACTTC. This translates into CASGQATYEQYF.